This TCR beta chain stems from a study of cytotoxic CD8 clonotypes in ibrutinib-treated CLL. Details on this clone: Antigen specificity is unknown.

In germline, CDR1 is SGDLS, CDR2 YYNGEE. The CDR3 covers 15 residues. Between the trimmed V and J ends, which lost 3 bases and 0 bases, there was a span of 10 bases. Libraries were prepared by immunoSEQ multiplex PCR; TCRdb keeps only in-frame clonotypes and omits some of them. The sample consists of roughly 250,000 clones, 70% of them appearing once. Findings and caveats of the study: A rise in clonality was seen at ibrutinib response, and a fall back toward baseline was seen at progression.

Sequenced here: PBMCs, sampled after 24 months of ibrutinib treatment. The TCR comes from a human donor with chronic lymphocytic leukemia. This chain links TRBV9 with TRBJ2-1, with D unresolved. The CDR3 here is CASSGVVSSYNEQFF. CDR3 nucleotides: TGTGCCAGCAGCGGGGTGGTAAGCTCCTACAATGAGCAGTTCTTC.